A single sample gave rise to the 24 T cell receptor beta chains below, sequenced in a study of T cell changes during pregnancy in multiple sclerosis (dated by TCRdb to between 2018 and 2020). Libraries were made using the immunoSEQ multiplex PCR assay. TCRdb took over this immuneACCESS table, retaining in-frame rearrangements with V and J assigned. Such tables are incomplete; in checked studies, under half of the missing clones stem from an unresolved V gene, and the remainder is unexplained. The sample contains 20,000 to 25,000 clones, roughly 86% of them found a single time. 13% of the sample lies in the top ten. The sequencing used CD8+ T cells from peripheral blood mononuclear cells, collected in the first trimester of pregnancy. Receptors were obtained from a female donor in good health, enrolled as a control in a pregnancy study.

In this sample, this clone turned up a few times. The chain has TRBV4-1 and TRBJ2-7; TRBD1 matches at 9 bases. CDR3 length equals 17 residues. The ends lost 4 bases at V and 0 bases at J; junction bases unmatched: 10. Germline CDR1 and CDR2: MGHRA and YSYEKL. DNA of the CDR3: TGCGCCAGCAGCCCTCAATGGACAGGGGAATTCTCCTACGAGCAGTACTTC. Its translation is CASSPQWTGEFSYEQYF.

The chain couples TRBV6-4 to TRBJ2-1, with 10 bases fitting TRBD2. Trimming removed 4 bases from V and 3 bases from J; junction bases left unmatched: 3. The CDR3 length is 15 residues. The germline gives CDR1 MRHNA, CDR2 SNTAGT. Written as DNA, the CDR3 is TGTGCCAGCAGTGCCACTAGCGGGATCTACAATGAGCAGTTCTTC. Amino acids: CASSATSGIYNEQFF.

The gene calls are TRBV19 and TRBJ2-1, with 8 bases matching TRBD2. CDR3 length: 13 amino acids. Germline V CDR1 and CDR2: LNHDA, SQIVND (reference sequence). Unmatched junction bases numbered 2, after V lost 1 base and J lost 9 bases. CDR3 DNA: TGTGCCAGTAGTATAGCGGGAGGGGCTGAGCAGTTCTTC. The encoded protein is CASSIAGGAEQFF.

This clone was found once. The rearrangement links TRBV29-1 to TRBJ2-3; 12 bases align to TRBD2. CDR3 size: 14 residues. In germline, CDR1 is SQVTM, CDR2 ANQGSEA. The V segment lost 6 bases and the J segment 5 bases; nucleotides outside the gene matches: 6. The CDR3 DNA reads TGCAGCGTCTGGACTAGCGGGATAGAAGATACGCAGTATTTT. As protein: CSVWTSGIEDTQYF.

Here the CDR3 DNA reads TGTGCCAGCAGCCCTAGGGACAGGGTAATATCGGTGAAGACCCAGTACTTC. Translated, it gives CASSPRDRVISVKTQYF. The chain is built from TRBV2 and TRBJ2-5, with TRBD1 matching over 9 bases. The J segment lost 6 bases and the V segment lost 6 bases, leaving 17 bases of the junction unmatched. Germline CDR1 is SNHLY and CDR2 is FYNNEI. The CDR3 totals 17 residues.

On this clone itself: The sample holds other DNA sequences that translate to the same CDR3. This rearrangement joins TRBV18 to TRBJ2-3, with a tentative D call TRBD2 (6 bases). This CDR3 region has 15 residues. Germline V gives CDR1 KGHSH, CDR2 LQKENI. Trimming took 2 bases from V and 0 from J, leaving 9 bases between them. This chain's CDR3 is CASSPLAGSTDTQYF. Written as DNA, the CDR3 is TGTGCCAGCTCACCATTGGCGGGGAGCACAGATACGCAGTATTTT.

The chain joins TRBV5-1 to TRBJ1-1, with 9 bases identical to TRBD1. V lost 4 bases and J lost 1; bases outside the gene matches: 5. CDR1 and CDR2 from the germline V gene are SGHRS and YFSETQ. The CDR3 has 15 residues. CDR3 coding DNA: TGCGCCAGCAGCGTCCCGGGACAGGGGAACACTGAAGCTTTCTTT. Protein sequence: CASSVPGQGNTEAFF.

The V call is TRBV28, the J call TRBJ2-7, with D possibly TRBD1 on 6 matching bases. Trimming left V 2 bases short and J 4 bases short, with 12 bases between. This CDR3 is 14 amino acids long. The germline V gene encodes CDR1 MDHEN and CDR2 SYDVKM. CDR3 sequence (DNA): TGTGCCAGCAGTTTACAGGGGAGATGGTACGAGCAGTACTTC. This sequence encodes CASSLQGRWYEQYF.

This rearrangement joins TRBV7-2 to TRBJ2-3; D unresolved. The V gene lost 0 bases and the J gene lost 6 bases, with 4 bases spanning the gap. The CDR3 loop spans 12 amino acids. Germline CDR1 reads SGHTA; CDR2 reads FQGNSA. For the CDR3, the DNA is TGTGCCAGCAGCTTAGCCTCGGATACGCAGTATTTT. It translates to CASSLASDTQYF.

This clone was observed a single time. The rearrangement uses TRBV6-5 and TRBJ2-1; 8 bases line up with TRBD1. The CDR3 runs to 16 residues. Germline lookup yields CDR1 MNHEY and CDR2 SVGAGI. V was clipped by 2 bases and J by 8 bases; unmatched bases: 11. CDR3 amino acids: CASSYARQGALYEQFF. CDR3 bases: TGTGCCAGCAGTTACGCGAGGCAGGGGGCGTTATATGAGCAGTTCTTC.

The CDR3 DNA reads TGTGCCAGCAGTTCCGGACAGCTTTACGAGCAGTACTTC. Its protein is CASSSGQLYEQYF. The chain carries TRBV27 and TRBJ2-7; possible D gene TRBD1, 6 bases. Germline CDR1 reads MNHEY; CDR2 reads SMNVEV (reference sequence). The CDR3 loop spans 13 amino acids. V was pared by 4 bases and J by 4 bases, with 11 bases between.

The rearrangement links TRBV5-1 to TRBJ1-5, with D unresolved. Germline V gene lookup returns CDR1 SGHRS and CDR2 YFSETQ. Between the trimmed V and J ends, which lost 0 bases and 1 base, there was a span of 8 bases. The CDR3 extends over 15 amino acids. Here the CDR3 reads CASSLDPGSNQPQHF. CDR3 bases: TGCGCCAGCAGCTTGGATCCGGGAAGCAATCAGCCCCAGCATTTT.

This chain uses TRBV27 with TRBJ2-3, with TRBD2 matching over 16 bases. The CDR3 covers 17 residues. The V segment lost 6 bases and the J segment 7 bases; nucleotides outside the gene matches: 10. Germline V CDR1 and CDR2: MNHEY, SMNVEV (reference sequence). The CDR3 here is CASSLGTSGRAVNTQYF. CDR3 coding DNA: TGTGCCAGCAGCCTAGGGACTAGCGGGAGGGCCGTGAATACGCAGTATTTT.

This rearrangement joins TRBV9 to TRBJ2-3; 9 bases fit TRBD1. Germline CDR1 is SGDLS and CDR2 is YYNGEE. CDR3 length: 15 amino acids. V lost 0 bases and J lost 8; bases outside the gene matches: 7. The DNA of the CDR3 is TGTGCCAGCAGCGTAGACAGGGGGCCCCTGGGTACGCAGTATTTT. Its protein product is CASSVDRGPLGTQYF.

The CDR3 DNA is TGCGCCAGCAGCCAAGATTGGGCAGGAAACAATGAGCAGTTCTTC. This gives the protein CASSQDWAGNNEQFF. The chain has TRBV4-3 and TRBJ2-1; D uncertain. CDR1 and CDR2 (germline): LGHNA, YSLEER. V shed 0 bases and J shed 5 bases, with 11 bases lying between them. The CDR3 spans 15 residues.

The rearrangement joins TRBV30 to TRBJ2-1, with 8 bases fitting TRBD2. V gave up 5 bases and J gave up 4 bases; unmatched junction bases: 13. CDR1 is GTSNPN, CDR2 SVGIG, per germline (reference sequence). This CDR3 has 16 residues. As DNA, the CDR3 is TGTGCCTGGTGTCCGGGGGGGGGACTAGAATACAATGAGCAGTTCTTC. It is translated as CAWCPGGGLEYNEQFF.

CDR3 sequence: CARDPGTPETQYF. For the CDR3, the DNA is TGTGCCAGAGACCCCGGGACTCCAGAGACCCAGTACTTC. The chain has TRBV6-1 and TRBJ2-5; tentatively, D is TRBD2 (6 bases). The CDR3 spans 13 residues. V was cut by 9 bases and J by 4 bases, with 15 bases left in between. The germline gives CDR1 MNHNS, CDR2 SASEGT.

This clone was seen only a few times. The CDR3 sequence is CASNGTGSPLHF. For the CDR3, the DNA is TGCGCCAGCAACGGGACAGGCTCACCCCTCCACTTT. The rearrangement uses TRBV23-1 and TRBJ1-6; 8 bases are shared with TRBD1. TRBV23-1 is an ORF, and what it does is uncertain. There are 12 residues in the CDR3. V gave up 7 bases and J gave up 10 bases; unmatched junction bases: 3.

V usage is TRBV19 and J usage is TRBJ2-3; a possible D gene is TRBD1 (6 bases). V dropped 1 base and J dropped 4 bases, with 12 bases sitting between them. The CDR3 extends over 15 amino acids. Germline assignment: CDR1 LNHDA and CDR2 SQIVND (reference sequence). The CDR3: CASSIARGRPDTQYF. The CDR3 DNA follows: TGTGCCAGTAGTATAGCCAGGGGCCGCCCAGATACGCAGTATTTT. The full variable domain, its missing parts supplied by reference TRBV19 and TRBJ2-3, is DGGITQSPKYLFRKEGQNVTLSCEQNLNHDAMYWYRQDPGQGLRLIYYSQIVNDFQKGDIAEGYSVSREKKESFPLTVTSAQKNPTAFYLCASSIARGRPDTQYFGPGTRLTVL.

This chain links TRBV19 with TRBJ1-6, with D perhaps TRBD1 (5 bases). CDR1 and CDR2 from the germline V gene are LNHDA and SQIVND (reference sequence). The CDR3 extends over 15 amino acids. Trimming shortened V by 7 bases and J by 4 bases, and 14 bases separated the two germline ends. The CDR3 DNA follows: TGTGCCAGTAACGGAGGGGTTGGGTATAATTCACCCCTCCACTTT. Amino acid sequence: CASNGGVGYNSPLHF.

The chain has TRBV4-2 and TRBJ2-7, with TRBD1 matching over 9 bases. The V gene end was trimmed by 3 bases and the J gene end by 3 bases; junction bases not matched to a gene: 12. Germline V gene lookup returns CDR1 LGHNA and CDR2 YNFKEQ. CDR3 size: 17 residues. The CDR3 bases are TGTGCCAGCAGCCACTACCGTCCGGGACAGGGAGTCTACGAGCAGTACTTC. Translated, it gives CASSHYRPGQGVYEQYF.

V usage is TRBV10-3 and J usage is TRBJ2-2, with D perhaps TRBD1 (6 bases). The CDR3 is 14 residues long. Trimming removed 7 bases from V and 6 bases from J, with 15 bases in between. Germline CDR1 ENHRY, CDR2 SYGVKD. This CDR3 is CAIMGASYAGELFF. The CDR3 bases are TGTGCCATCATGGGGGCCTCATACGCCGGGGAGCTGTTTTTT.

The chain employs TRBV2 and TRBJ1-6, with TRBD1 matching 9 bases. After removal of 6 bases from V and 3 bases from J, the junction contained 6 bases not matched to a gene. The CDR3 extends over 16 amino acids. In germline, CDR1 is SNHLY, CDR2 FYNNEI. CDR3 loop: CASSTTGGFYNSPLHF. The CDR3 nucleotides are TGTGCCAGCAGCACCACAGGGGGCTTCTATAATTCACCCCTCCACTTT.

The chain links TRBV5-4 to TRBJ2-3; 7 bases map to TRBD2. V was pared by 3 bases and J by 12 bases, with 7 bases of the junction left unmatched. This CDR3 is built from 12 residues. From germline, CDR1 is SGHNT and CDR2 YYREEE (reference sequence). The CDR3: CASSSGGLIQYF. In nucleotides, the CDR3 is TGTGCCAGCAGCTCGGGGGGACTCATCCAGTATTTT.